Below, 8 T cell receptor beta chains from the same sample are listed, as sequenced in a study of tumor-infiltrating lymphocytes in primary liver carcinoma. The template, about 500 ng total RNA, yielded TCR beta cDNA made with a constant-region primer. Libraries covering TCR beta were generated through three nested multiplex PCR rounds (using a slightly modified ARM-PCR). TRBV1-TRBV30 forward primers paired with a C-beta reverse primer drove the first two PCR rounds, around 10 cycles each. MiXCR was run by TCRdb on the multiplex PCR reads, yielding one entry per CDR3 protein. The sample has more than 55,000 distinct CDR3 sequences; 55% to 75% are singletons. Taking about 18-32 mg of unsorted bulk tissue, the authors co-extracted RNA and DNA. The sequencing sample was made of liver tumor tissue from sampling region 2. Subset defined: tumor region T2, inferior pole. These TCRs come from a man aged 40-55 years with primary liver carcinoma and hepatitis B virus infection.

Of note for this clonotype: Its ends do not fully match the called genes, so a read error is possible. The chain couples TRBV12-3 or TRBV12-4 to TRBJ1-2; no clear D gene. CDR3 length: 14 amino acids. CDR3 amino acids: CASSRDTPVGVYTF. Here the CDR3 DNA reads TGTGCTAGCAGTCGTGACACTCCCGTGGGTGTCTACACCTTC.

About this clonotype itself: The junction does not match germline at one end; this may be a read error. The chain has TRBV10-3 and TRBJ1-5; D not resolved. This CDR3 is 14 amino acids long. Germline CDR1 ENHRY, CDR2 SYGVKD. The CDR3 region is CALSESWQDQPQRF. CDR3 nucleotide sequence: TGTGCCCTCAGTGAGTCTTGGCAGGATCAGCCCCAGCGTTTT.

Judged by abundance, this clonotype is medium-sized. The rearrangement uses TRBV6-5 and TRBJ1-6, with 9 bases fitting TRBD1. CDR1 and CDR2 (germline): MNHEY, SVGAGI. Trimming cost V 1 base and J 10 bases; bases outside gene matches: 11. This CDR3 has 17 residues. The CDR3 loop reads CASSYWGTGTVGSPLHF. In DNA, the CDR3 is TGTGCCAGCAGTTACTGGGGGACAGGGACAGTTGGCTCACCCCTCCACTTT.

Of note for this clonotype: One junction end disagrees with the germline gene, perhaps due to a read error. This rearrangement joins TRBV6-1 to TRBJ2-6; D ambiguous. In germline, CDR1 is MNHNS, CDR2 SASEGT. The CDR3 length is 15 residues. The DNA of the CDR3 is TGTGCCAGCAGTGAGTCCCCCTCTGTGGCCAAGGTCCTGACTTTC. It encodes CASSESPSVAKVLTF.

Comments on this clonotype: Germline is not matched at one junction end, which may reflect a read error. The J gene is TRBJ2-5, the V gene TRBV6-2 or TRBV6-3; 10 bases agree with TRBD2. In germline, CDR1 is MNHEY, CDR2 SVGEGT. The CDR3 has 19 residues. Written as DNA, the CDR3 is TGTGCCAGCAGTTCGACTCGGACTAGCGGCAGGGGCGTCCGAGAGACCCAGTACTTT. Translation gives CASSSTRTSGRGVRETQYF.

With regard to this clonotype: Germline and junction disagree at one end, which may indicate a read error. This sequence joins TRBV4-3 and TRBJ2-7; D is perhaps TRBD2 (5 bases). Germline V gene sequence: CDR1 LGHNA, CDR2 YSLEER. The CDR3 has 16 residues. CDR3 bases: TGCGCCAGCAGCCCGGAACCAGCGGTCGCATCCTACGAGCAGTATTTC. It specifies CASSPEPAVASYEQYF.

The chain carries TRBV9 and TRBJ2-3, with no clear D. Germline V CDR1 and CDR2: SGDLS, YYNGEE. This CDR3 spans 16 amino acids. V was cut by 0 bases and J by 2 bases, with 13 bases left in between. The DNA for the CDR3 is TGTGCCAGCAGCGTAGTTCAGTTTTTTATCACAGATACGCAGTATTTT. Protein product: CASSVVQFFITDTQYF.

A remark on this clonotype: Sequence at one end of the junction differs from germline and may be a read error. V usage is TRBV5-5 and J usage is TRBJ2-5, with D possibly TRBD1 on 6 matching bases. The CDR3 is 16 amino acids. Germline V gene lookup returns CDR1 SGHKS and CDR2 YYEKEE (reference sequence). The CDR3 region is CASSFVTQGTQETQYF. DNA of the CDR3: TGTGCCAGCAGCTTTGTAACCCAGGGGACCCAAGAGACCCAGTATTTC. Drawing the rest from reference TRBV5-5 and TRBJ2-5, the complete variable domain is DAGVTQSPTHLIKTRGQQVTLRCSPISGHKSVSWYQQVLGQGPQFIFQYYEKEERGRGNFPDRFSARQFPNYSSELNVNALLLGDSALYLCASSFVTQGTQETQYFGPGTRLLVL.